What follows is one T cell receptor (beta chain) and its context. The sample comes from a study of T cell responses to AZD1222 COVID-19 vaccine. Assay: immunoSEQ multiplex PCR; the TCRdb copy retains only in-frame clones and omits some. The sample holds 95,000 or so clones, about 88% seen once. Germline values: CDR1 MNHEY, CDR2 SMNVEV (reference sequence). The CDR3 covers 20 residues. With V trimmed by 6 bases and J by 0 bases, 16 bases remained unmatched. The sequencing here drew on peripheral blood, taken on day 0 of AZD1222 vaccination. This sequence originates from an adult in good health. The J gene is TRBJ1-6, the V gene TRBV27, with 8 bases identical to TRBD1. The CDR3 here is CASSSFRDRRSSSYNSPLHF. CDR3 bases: TGTGCCAGCAGCTCTTTCCGGGACAGGCGATCCAGCTCCTATAATTCACCCCTCCACTTT.